This paragraph reports one T cell receptor (beta chain). Antigen: not known. Terminally differentiated effector memory CD45RA+ cells were excluded from the naive CD8 cells, which were CD45RO-negative and positively selected for CCR7. The CDR3 extends over 14 amino acids. Germline CDR1 and CDR2: LNHDA and SQIVND (reference sequence). Trimming shortened V by 3 bases and J by 7 bases, and 12 bases separated the two germline ends. The table came from immunoSEQ multiplex PCR; TCRdb's copy has only in-frame clones and leaves some out. The sample contains 1.5 million to 2.5 million clones, about 95% of which appear only once. This entry belongs to a study of shared clonotypes between healthy human individuals. Study-wide results and limits: Memory subsets had estimated richness that was generally smaller than that of naive subsets.

Sequencing was carried out using naive CD8+ T cells sorted from blood. The genes are TRBV19 and TRBJ2-2; D is ambiguous. This clonotype was sampled from a man younger than 35 in good health. The CDR3 is CASSILSSGGELFF. The CDR3 DNA is TGTGCCAGTAGTATCCTTTCGTCTGGCGGGGAGCTGTTTTTT.